The clone carrying this T cell receptor (beta chain) has at least ten counts. This entry belongs to a study of T cells in Graves' hyperthyroidism and ophthalmopathy. Template material for amplifying TCR beta CDR3 regions consisted of RNA transcripts. The HTBI set primed first-round TCR CDR3 RT-PCR. TCRdb re-derived calls from the multiplex PCR reads in MiXCR, one entry per CDR3 protein. The sample has about 350,000 distinct CDR3 sequences; roughly 13% are singletons. V trimming: 4 bases; J trimming: 8 bases; junction bases outside the gene matches: 7. This CDR3 is built from 14 residues. Germline V CDR1 and CDR2: SNHLY, FYNNEI.

Sequences were obtained from blood. This sequence was found in a woman in her 30s with Graves' hyperthyroidism. The chain has TRBV2 and TRBJ1-4, with TRBD1 matching 7 bases. CDR3 sequence: CASSGSGGYEKLFF. The CDR3 DNA reads as TGTGCCAGCAGTGGATCAGGGGGATACGAAAAACTGTTTTTT.